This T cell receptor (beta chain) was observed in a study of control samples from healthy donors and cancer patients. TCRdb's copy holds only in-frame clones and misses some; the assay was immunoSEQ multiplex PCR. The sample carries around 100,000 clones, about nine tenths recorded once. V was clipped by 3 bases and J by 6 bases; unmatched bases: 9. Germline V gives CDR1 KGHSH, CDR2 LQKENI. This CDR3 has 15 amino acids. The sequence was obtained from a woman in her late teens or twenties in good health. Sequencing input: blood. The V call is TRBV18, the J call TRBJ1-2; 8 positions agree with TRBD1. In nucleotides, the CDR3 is TGTGCCAGCTCACCTTTGGACAGGGTTATCGATGGCTACACCTTC. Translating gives CASSPLDRVIDGYTF.